The 15 T cell receptor beta chains below all came from one sample that was sequenced in a study of CD8 T cells in Susac syndrome. With random hexamers, reverse transcription was performed on roughly 0.45 to 1 ug of RNA. In TCRdb, the immunoSEQ multiplex PCR reads were re-called with MiXCR into one record per CDR3 protein. The table records 95,000 to 150,000 distinct CDR3 sequences, about 93% of them present only once. Sequenced: CD8+ T cells from PBMCs. These receptors were taken from a human donor with Susac syndrome.

The chain has TRBV25-1 and TRBJ2-5, with 8 bases that match TRBD2. From germline, CDR1 is MGHDK and CDR2 SYGVNS. J was trimmed by 0 bases and V by 3 bases; bases with no gene match: 9. The CDR3 runs 17 residues. This CDR3 is CASSEDGGGPNQETQYF. CDR3 nucleotide sequence: TGTGCCAGCAGTGAGGACGGGGGGGGCCCCAACCAAGAGACCCAGTACTTC.

The chain is built from TRBV29-1 and TRBJ2-3; 10 bases line up with TRBD1. The CDR3 is 15 residues long. J gave up 5 bases and V 7 bases, and 12 bases lay outside the gene matches. Germline V gene lookup returns CDR1 SQVTM and CDR2 ANQGSEA. Here the CDR3 reads CSALGLTGGRDTQYF. The DNA for the CDR3 is TGCAGCGCCTTGGGGCTGACAGGGGGCAGAGATACGCAGTATTTT.

The rearrangement uses TRBV12-3 or TRBV12-4 and TRBJ2-1, with D possibly being TRBD2 (6 bases). The V end lost 8 bases, the J end lost 8 bases, and 10 bases lay between the germline ends. The CDR3 loop spans 11 amino acids. The CDR3 DNA reads as TGTGCCAGCGTCTCGGGGGATGAGCAGTTCTTC. Protein product: CASVSGDEQFF.

The rearrangement joins TRBV25-1 to TRBJ2-2; 13 positions agree with TRBD2. With 4 bases clipped from V and 1 base from J, the junction kept 9 bases outside the gene matches. The CDR3 runs to 19 residues. Germline CDR1 MGHDK, CDR2 SYGVNS. The chain's CDR3 is CASSGTSGGILQNTGELFF. The CDR3 nucleotides are TGTGCCAGCAGTGGGACTAGCGGGGGTATTCTACAGAACACCGGGGAGCTGTTTTTT.

This rearrangement joins TRBV20-1 to TRBJ1-6; a weak D match, TRBD1 (5 bases). Germline loops: CDR1 DFQATT, CDR2 SNEGSKA (reference sequence). The CDR3 totals 13 residues. Trimming took off 5 bases at V and 10 bases at J, with 15 bases between the two ends. The CDR3: CSALQGEGSPLHF. Here the CDR3 DNA reads TGCAGTGCTCTCCAGGGTGAAGGGTCACCCCTCCACTTT.

The chain recombines TRBV1 with TRBJ2-5; TRBD2 is the table's D call, not checked against the DNA. TRBV1 is listed as a pseudogene. The length of the CDR3 is 13 residues. Written as DNA, the CDR3 is TGCACCAGCAGCCAAGGACTGCGGGAGACCCAGTACTTC. Its protein product is CTSSQGLRETQYF.

The chain has TRBV29-1 and TRBJ2-2; 8 bases line up with TRBD2. CDR1 is SQVTM and CDR2 is ANQGSEA in the germline V gene. V lost 6 bases to trimming and J lost 4 bases; unmatched junction nucleotides: 7. The CDR3 is 14 residues long. The CDR3 nucleotides read TGCAGCGTCATGACTAGCGCGAGCACCGGGGAGCTGTTTTTT. Translated: CSVMTSASTGELFF.

V usage is TRBV7-9 and J usage is TRBJ1-4; the D is unclear. CDR1 and CDR2 from the germline V gene are SEHNR and FQNEAQ (reference sequence). The CDR3 extends over 13 amino acids. The V and J ends lost 5 bases and 4 bases respectively, with 8 bases between them. DNA for the CDR3: TGTGCCAGCAGCCCCGGGAATAATGAAAAACTGTTTTTT. Protein product: CASSPGNNEKLFF.

CDR3 sequence (DNA): TGTGCCAGCAGTTATTCCGACAGGGTAGTTTACGAGCAGTACTTC. It translates to CASSYSDRVVYEQYF. The V gene is TRBV6-5, the J gene TRBJ2-7, with TRBD1 matching 7 bases. The V gene end was trimmed by 3 bases and the J gene end by 4 bases; junction bases not matched to a gene: 9. Germline CDR1 MNHEY, CDR2 SVGAGI. The CDR3 runs to 15 residues.

The count of this clonotype is one. The chain recombines TRBV9 with TRBJ1-1; D remains unclear. The CDR3 is 12 residues long. Germline assignment: CDR1 SGDLS and CDR2 YYNGEE. V was cut by 0 bases and J by 10 bases, with 10 bases left in between. The CDR3 nucleotides are TGTGCCAGCAGCGTAGTCGGACCCCCAGCTTTCTTT. It yields the protein CASSVVGPPAFF.

The chain combines TRBV4-1 with TRBJ2-3; 10 nucleotides line up with TRBD2. Losses at the gene ends were 0 bases for V and 5 bases for J; bases not matched to a gene: 2. The CDR3 covers 15 residues. The V gene's germline CDR1 is MGHRA and CDR2 YSYEKL. The CDR3 DNA follows: TGCGCCAGCAGCCAAGATAGCGGGGGGCTAGATACGCAGTATTTT. Translated, it gives CASSQDSGGLDTQYF.

The chain carries TRBV7-9 and TRBJ2-7; D is ambiguous. Trimming removed 3 bases from V and 6 bases from J, with 9 bases in between. Germline V gene data show CDR1 as SEHNR and CDR2 as FQNEAQ (reference sequence). The CDR3 has 12 residues. The CDR3 loop is CASSFFQSEQYF. The CDR3 DNA follows: TGTGCCAGCAGCTTCTTCCAGAGCGAGCAGTACTTC.

The V and J genes are TRBV7-9 and TRBJ1-2; TRBD1 agrees at 7 bases. In germline, CDR1 is SEHNR, CDR2 FQNEAQ (reference sequence). Trimming removed 6 bases from V and 2 bases from J; junction bases left unmatched: 9. The CDR3 extends over 15 amino acids. CDR3 sequence reads: CASSWGQTPNYGYTF. CDR3 DNA sequence: TGTGCCAGCAGTTGGGGACAGACCCCCAACTATGGCTACACCTTC.

The J gene is TRBJ2-5, the V gene TRBV5-1, with D possibly matching TRBD1 (5 bases). The ends were cut back, 0 bases at V and 4 bases at J, with 16 bases in the middle. Looked up from germline, CDR1 is SGHRS and CDR2 is YFSETQ. The CDR3 length is 16 residues. The CDR3 sequence is CASSLGSRQGGETQYF. The CDR3 DNA reads as TGCGCCAGCAGCTTGGGTTCTCGCCAGGGCGGAGAGACCCAGTACTTC.

This clonotype has just a few counts. The V and J genes are TRBV29-1 and TRBJ2-1; maybe TRBD1 (6 bases). CDR3 length equals 11 residues. The V and J ends lost 7 bases and 10 bases respectively, with 14 bases between them. The germline CDR1 and CDR2 sequences are SQVTM and ANQGSEA. CDR3 sequence: CSAPGAREQFF. The DNA for the CDR3 is TGCAGCGCCCCAGGGGCGAGGGAGCAGTTCTTC.